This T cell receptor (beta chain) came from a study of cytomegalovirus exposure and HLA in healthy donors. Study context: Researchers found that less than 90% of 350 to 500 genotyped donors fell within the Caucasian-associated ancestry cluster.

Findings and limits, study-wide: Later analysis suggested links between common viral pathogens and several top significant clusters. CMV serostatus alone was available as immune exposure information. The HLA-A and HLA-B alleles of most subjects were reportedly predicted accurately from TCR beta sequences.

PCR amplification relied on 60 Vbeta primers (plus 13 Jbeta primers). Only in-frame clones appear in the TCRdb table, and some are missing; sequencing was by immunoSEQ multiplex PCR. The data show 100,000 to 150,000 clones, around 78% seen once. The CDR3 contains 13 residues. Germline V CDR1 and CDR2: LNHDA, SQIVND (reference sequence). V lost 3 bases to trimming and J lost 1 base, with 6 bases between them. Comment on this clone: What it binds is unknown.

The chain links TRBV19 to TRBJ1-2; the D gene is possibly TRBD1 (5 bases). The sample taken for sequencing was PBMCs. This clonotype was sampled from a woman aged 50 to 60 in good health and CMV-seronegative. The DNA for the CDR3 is TGTGCCAGTAGTATTAGGGGTAACTATGGCTACACCTTC. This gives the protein CASSIRGNYGYTF.